Listed here are 9 T cell receptor beta chains from one sample, sequenced in a study of T-cell memory formation after mild COVID-19. TCRdb re-analysed the 5' RACE reads in MiXCR, keeping a single row per CDR3 protein. The data show 400,000 to 500,000 distinct CDR3 sequences, 15% to 20% seen once. Sequencing used PBMCs or a T cell subset sorted from them (not recorded which). These receptors were taken from an adult woman who had mild COVID-19 (a few samples of this study predate the infection). Cell type and time point are not known.

The gene calls are TRBV10-3 and TRBJ2-7, with 9 bases identical to TRBD2. The junction had 4 bases not matched to a gene; V was cut back by 3 bases and J by 4 bases. The germline CDR1 and CDR2 sequences are ENHRY and SYGVKD. The length of the CDR3 is 14 residues. This chain's CDR3 is CAISDGSGRYEQYF. DNA for the CDR3: TGTGCCATCAGTGATGGTAGCGGGAGATACGAGCAGTACTTC.

This clonotype was counted once. V usage is TRBV7-8 and J usage is TRBJ2-5, with TRBD2 matching over 7 bases. This CDR3 spans 16 amino acids. Germline V gene lookup returns CDR1 SGHVS and CDR2 FQNEAQ. V dropped 5 bases and J dropped 5; count of bases not matched to a gene: 14. This CDR3 reads CASSAIVRGSFETQYF. The CDR3 region has the DNA TGTGCCAGCAGCGCGATTGTGCGGGGGAGTTTTGAGACCCAGTACTTC.

The chain is built from TRBV5-6 and TRBJ2-2; D is perhaps TRBD1 (5 bases). There are 14 residues in the CDR3. Trimming left V 4 bases short and J 5 bases short, with 12 bases between. Germline V gene lookup returns CDR1 SGHDT and CDR2 YYEEEE. The CDR3 DNA reads TGTGCCAGCAGCGGGCAGGGATGGACCGGGGAGCTGTTTTTT. Translated: CASSGQGWTGELFF.

This clonotype has more than one count but fewer than ten. J is TRBJ1-1 and V is TRBV15; D remains unclear. Trimming left V 2 bases short and J 3 bases short, with 13 bases between. The germline V gene encodes CDR1 LNHNV and CDR2 YYDKDF (reference sequence). This CDR3 has 15 residues. CDR3 region: CATSRRRSADTEAFF. CDR3 in DNA: TGTGCCACCAGCAGACGCCGCTCGGCGGACACTGAAGCTTTCTTT.

The rearrangement uses TRBV10-3 and TRBJ2-5; unclear D gene. From germline, CDR1 is ENHRY and CDR2 SYGVKD. CDR3 size: 13 residues. The ends were cut back, 1 base at V and 4 bases at J, with 7 bases in the middle. The CDR3 reads CAISELMAETQYF. Written as DNA, the CDR3 is TGTGCCATCAGTGAGTTGATGGCAGAGACCCAGTACTTC.

This clonotype was observed many times. The chain recombines TRBV7-2 with TRBJ2-1; D not certain. V was trimmed by 5 bases and J by 7 bases, leaving 9 bases between them. This CDR3 is 12 amino acids long. CDR1 SGHTA and CDR2 FQGNSA come from the germline V gene. CDR3 sequence: CASSRAANEQFF. CDR3 DNA sequence: TGTGCCAGCAGCCGCGCGGCAAATGAGCAGTTCTTC.

In this sample, this clonotype turned up a few times. The rearrangement joins TRBV25-1 to TRBJ2-5; 15 bases fit TRBD2. V lost 3 bases, J lost 5 bases, and 7 bases stayed unmatched. The CDR3 has 17 amino acids. The germline V gene has CDR1 MGHDK and CDR2 SYGVNS. CDR3 in amino acids: CASSDPWTSGRAETQYF. The CDR3 bases are TGTGCCAGCAGTGACCCCTGGACTAGCGGGAGGGCGGAGACCCAGTACTTC.

This clonotype was seen many times. The chain couples TRBV7-6 to TRBJ2-7, with 7 positions matching TRBD1. This CDR3 spans 14 amino acids. Germline assignment: CDR1 SGHVS and CDR2 FNYEAQ. Trimming took 1 base from V and 2 from J; bases not matched to a gene: 2. The CDR3 sequence: CASSLGGTAYEQYF. The DNA for the CDR3 is TGTGCCAGCAGCTTAGGAGGGACAGCCTACGAGCAGTACTTC.

The V gene is TRBV5-4, the J gene TRBJ2-7, with 7 bases lining up with TRBD1. Trimming cost V 4 bases and J 3 bases; bases outside gene matches: 4. The CDR3 is made up of 13 amino acids. Looked up from germline, CDR1 is SGHNT and CDR2 is YYREEE (reference sequence). The CDR3 nucleotides are TGTGCCAGCAGCGCAAGGGACAGCTACGAGCAGTACTTC. It yields the protein CASSARDSYEQYF.